These 30 T cell receptor beta chains share one sample of origin, sequenced in a study of CD8 T cells in ankylosing spondylitis. Using its own MiXCR run on the 5' RACE reads, TCRdb lists one record per CDR3 protein. The sample shows 250,000 to 400,000 distinct CDR3 sequences, roughly 10% of them seen only once. Sequenced input: blood, either unsorted or a sorted T cell fraction (not recorded which). The receptors derive from a female donor with ankylosing spondylitis or in good health (not recorded which).

In its sample, this clonotype was seen a few times. The CDR3 region is CASSGLPGTEAFF. The CDR3 DNA sequence: TGCGCCAGCAGCGGGCTTCCGGGGACTGAAGCTTTCTTT. V gene TRBV5-1 combines with J gene TRBJ1-1; D call uncertain. This CDR3 is 13 amino acids long. Germline V gives CDR1 SGHRS, CDR2 YFSETQ. V lost 4 bases, J lost 5 bases, and 12 bases lay in between.

The sample holds a few counts of this clonotype. CDR3 region: CASSGAGKVHEQFF. Written as DNA, the CDR3 is TGTGCCAGCAGTGGTGCGGGAAAGGTCCATGAGCAGTTCTTC. The gene calls are TRBV25-1 and TRBJ2-1; D is possibly TRBD2 (6 bases). The CDR3 covers 14 residues. V lost 4 bases to trimming and J lost 8 bases, with 15 bases between them. CDR1 and CDR2 (germline): MGHDK, SYGVNS.

The table lists this clonotype with a few counts. V is TRBV5-5 and J is TRBJ2-1; 11 bases are shared with TRBD1. Germline CDR1 SGHKS, CDR2 YYEKEE (reference sequence). J was trimmed by 9 bases and V by 3 bases; bases with no gene match: 8. The CDR3 spans 15 residues. The CDR3 loop is CASSSGDRGIGEQFF. Written as DNA, the CDR3 is TGTGCCAGCAGCTCGGGGGACAGGGGGATCGGTGAGCAGTTCTTC. The whole variable domain, remainder taken from reference TRBV5-5 and TRBJ2-1, is DAGVTQSPTHLIKTRGQQVTLRCSPISGHKSVSWYQQVLGQGPQFIFQYYEKEERGRGNFPDRFSARQFPNYSSELNVNALLLGDSALYLCASSSGDRGIGEQFFGPGTRLTVL.

This clonotype was counted only a few times. The chain combines TRBV7-2 with TRBJ1-6, with a tentative D call TRBD1 (6 bases). CDR3 size: 15 residues. V was cut by 1 base and J by 11 bases, with 15 bases left in between. Germline loops: CDR1 SGHTA, CDR2 FQGNSA. CDR3 loop: CASSLGEGGRTPLHF. DNA for the CDR3: TGTGCCAGCAGCTTAGGGGAAGGGGGAAGGACACCCCTCCACTTT.

The chain employs TRBV15 and TRBJ2-1; D possibly corresponds to TRBD1 (5 bases). Per the germline V gene, CDR1 is LNHNV and CDR2 is YYDKDF (reference sequence). The CDR3 length is 17 residues. V lost 0 bases and J lost 4, with 16 bases in between. CDR3: CATSRDRAAGNYNEQFF. For the CDR3, the DNA is TGTGCCACCAGCAGAGATCGTGCGGCAGGGAATTACAATGAGCAGTTCTTC.

J is TRBJ1-5 and V is TRBV27; the D is unclear. V was clipped by 4 bases and J by 3 bases, with 16 bases between them. The CDR3 totals 16 residues. Germline V CDR1 and CDR2: MNHEY, SMNVEV (reference sequence). The CDR3 DNA reads as TGTGCCAGCAGTTCGCCCCGACGGAGTAACAATCAGCCCCAGCATTTT. Protein product: CASSSPRRSNNQPQHF.

This clonotype was counted at least ten times. V and J are TRBV20-1 and TRBJ1-2; D is uncertain. Germline CDR1 and CDR2: DFQATT and SNEGSKA (reference sequence). The CDR3 is 11 amino acids. The V and J ends lost 6 bases and 10 bases respectively, with 15 bases between them. CDR3 coding DNA: TGCAGTGCCGCCTCCCCGGCAGACTACACCTTC. This gives the protein CSAASPADYTF.

In its sample, this clonotype was seen many times. This sequence joins TRBV6-2 or TRBV6-3 and TRBJ2-4, with 7 positions matching TRBD1. With 2 bases clipped from V and 7 bases from J, the junction kept 5 bases outside the gene matches. CDR3 length: 14 residues. Germline V CDR1 and CDR2: MNHEY, SVGEGT. The CDR3 spells CASSYDGQDNIQYF. The CDR3 DNA sequence: TGTGCCAGCAGTTACGATGGACAGGATAACATTCAGTACTTC.

This clonotype has more than one count but fewer than ten. The chain couples TRBV7-9 to TRBJ1-6; no firm D call. There are 12 residues in the CDR3. The germline V gene has CDR1 SEHNR and CDR2 FQNEAQ (reference sequence). V shed 5 bases and J shed 10 bases, with 9 bases lying between them. The CDR3 loop reads CASSHGFSPLHF. The CDR3 DNA reads as TGTGCCAGCAGCCATGGGTTCTCACCCCTCCACTTT. Full variable domain (remainder filled in from reference TRBV7-9 and TRBJ1-6): DTGVSQNPRHKITKRGQNVTFRCDPISEHNRLYWYRQTLGQGPEFLTYFQNEAQLEKSRLLSDRFSAERPKGSFSTLEIQRTEQGDSAMYLCASSHGFSPLHFGNGTRLTVT.

This clonotype was recorded many times. V is TRBV7-8 and J is TRBJ1-5, with 7 bases fitting TRBD1. J lost 2 bases, V lost 4 bases, and 8 bases had no gene match. Germline CDR1 and CDR2: SGHVS and FQNEAQ. This CDR3 spans 16 amino acids. The CDR3 DNA follows: TGTGCCAGCAGCTCAGCGACAGGGTGGCGCAATCAGCCCCAGCATTTT. Translation: CASSSATGWRNQPQHF.

This clonotype was counted many times. The rearrangement links TRBV24-1 to TRBJ2-2; TRBD1 might be the D (5 bases). Germline CDR1 is KGHDR and CDR2 is SFDVKD. Trimming pared 3 bases from V and 6 bases from J, leaving 7 bases between. The CDR3 is made up of 13 amino acids. The CDR3 DNA reads as TGTGCCACCAGTGATGGACACGCCGGGGAGCTGTTTTTT. Protein product: CATSDGHAGELFF.

This clonotype was picked up many times. CDR3 sequence (DNA): TGCAGCGTGGCCGGTCGCACAGATACGCAGTATTTT. It is translated as CSVAGRTDTQYF. The V and J genes are TRBV29-1 and TRBJ2-3; D remains unclear. The V end was cut by 6 bases, the J end by 1 base, with 8 bases between. The germline V gene encodes CDR1 SQVTM and CDR2 ANQGSEA. The CDR3 is 12 residues long.

The table lists this clonotype with many counts. The chain has TRBV5-1 and TRBJ2-2, with D uncertain. Trimming left V 6 bases short and J 0 bases short, with 6 bases between. Germline V gene lookup returns CDR1 SGHRS and CDR2 YFSETQ. CDR3 length equals 13 residues. The CDR3 is CASNTANTGELFF. The CDR3 nucleotides are TGCGCCAGCAACACAGCGAACACCGGGGAGCTGTTTTTT.

In the case of this clonotype: Relative to the germline gene, one junction end is altered; a read error may explain this. The V and J genes are TRBV5-1 and TRBJ2-2; 8 bases align to TRBD2. The length of the CDR3 is 15 residues. Germline CDR1 SGHRS, CDR2 YFSETQ. The CDR3 here is CARSLGLANTGELFF. CDR3 sequence (DNA): TGCGCCAGGAGCTTGGGACTAGCGAACACCGGGGAGCTGTTTTTT.

This clonotype was counted only a few times. V and J are TRBV5-1 and TRBJ1-3; D is unresolved. V lost 9 bases and J 0 bases, leaving 19 bases between the germline ends. The CDR3 has 16 amino acids. Germline-derived CDR1 and CDR2 are SGHRS and YFSETQ. The CDR3 bases are TGCGCCAACCCGTTTGGGGAACCCGTCTCTGGAAACACCATATATTTT. This encodes CANPFGEPVSGNTIYF.

The chain uses TRBV7-2 and TRBJ2-5; TRBD1 matches 9 bases. The V and J ends lost 5 bases and 6 bases, in that order; junction bases with no gene match: 16. The germline gives CDR1 SGHTA, CDR2 FQGNSA. The length of the CDR3 is 17 residues. The CDR3, as DNA: TGTGCCAGCAGCCCTCAGACAGGGGGAAGACTTTGGAAGACCCAGTACTTC. Translation: CASSPQTGGRLWKTQYF. The whole variable domain, filled in from reference TRBV7-2 and TRBJ2-5, reads GAGVSQSPSNKVTEKGKDVELRCDPISGHTALYWYRQSLGQGLEFLIYFQGNSAPDKSGLPSDRFSAERTGGSVSTLTIQRTQQEDSAVYLCASSPQTGGRLWKTQYFGPGTRLLVL.

Of note for this clonotype: Possible read error: a much larger clone is one base away. The chain employs TRBV29-1 and TRBJ2-5; the match to TRBD2 covers 11 bases. The CDR3 is 14 residues long. CDR1 is SQVTM and CDR2 is ANQGSEA in the germline V gene. Trimming removed 7 bases from V and 5 bases from J; junction bases left unmatched: 9. CDR3 in DNA: TGCAGCGCACTAGTAGCGGGAGGGCTCGAGACCCAGTACTTC. Amino acids: CSALVAGGLETQYF.

At least ten counts were recorded for this clonotype. The chain has TRBV5-1 and TRBJ2-3; D remains ambiguous. The CDR3 contains 15 residues. V was pared by 1 base and J by 3 bases, with 12 bases between. Per the germline V gene, CDR1 is SGHRS and CDR2 is YFSETQ. The CDR3 nucleotides read TGCGCCAGCAGCTTGTTCGGGTACGATACAGATACGCAGTATTTT. Translation gives CASSLFGYDTDTQYF.

This clonotype occurred many times. The V and J genes are TRBV7-9 and TRBJ2-7; possibly TRBD2 for D (6 bases). The germline V gene encodes CDR1 SEHNR and CDR2 FQNEAQ (reference sequence). The CDR3 is made up of 17 amino acids. Trimming removed 3 bases from V and 0 bases from J, with 18 bases in between. For the CDR3, the DNA is TGTGCCAGCAGCTTTGACTGGCGGGACCTCCTCTCCTACGAGCAGTACTTC. Its translation: CASSFDWRDLLSYEQYF.

This chain links TRBV27 with TRBJ2-7, with 8 positions matching TRBD1. This CDR3 is built from 16 residues. The germline CDR1 and CDR2 sequences are MNHEY and SMNVEV (reference sequence). After removal of 2 bases from V and 4 bases from J, the junction contained 10 bases not matched to a gene. The DNA for the CDR3 is TGTGCCAGCAGTTTACGAGGACAGGGCGGCCCATACGAGCAGTACTTC. This codes for CASSLRGQGGPYEQYF.

At least ten counts were recorded for this clonotype. A junction boundary mismatches the germline segment, possibly from a read error. This chain links TRBV20-1 with TRBJ2-6; TRBD2 might be the D (5 bases). The CDR3 has 14 amino acids. Germline loops: CDR1 DFQATT, CDR2 SNEGSKA (reference sequence). CDR3 residues: CSARGGPGANVLTF. CDR3 nucleotides: TGCAGTGCGAGAGGAGGACCTGGGGCCAACGTCCTGACTTTC.

This clonotype has ten or more counts. The chain links TRBV10-3 to TRBJ1-1; the D is unclear. The CDR3 contains 13 residues. Germline V gives CDR1 ENHRY, CDR2 SYGVKD. Trimming removed 3 bases at V and 4 bases at J, with 9 bases between. The CDR3 region is CAISDRHVTEAFF. The DNA of the CDR3 is TGTGCCATCAGTGACCGGCATGTCACTGAAGCTTTCTTT.

This clonotype was found many times. The chain joins TRBV3-1 to TRBJ2-3, with D unresolved. The CDR3 runs 12 residues. The V end lost 4 bases, the J end lost 5 bases, and 7 bases lay between the germline ends. Germline-derived CDR1 and CDR2 are LGHDT and YNNKEL (reference sequence). The CDR3: CASSLAVDTQYF. In DNA form, the CDR3 reads TGTGCCAGCAGCCTGGCCGTAGATACGCAGTATTTT.

The chain uses TRBV20-1 and TRBJ1-5; 10 bases are a match to TRBD1. V dropped 5 bases and J dropped 6; count of bases not matched to a gene: 7. Germline-derived CDR1 and CDR2 are DFQATT and SNEGSKA (reference sequence). There are 14 residues in the CDR3. The CDR3 loop reads CSAQEGQGFQPQHF. The CDR3, as DNA: TGCAGTGCTCAAGAGGGACAGGGGTTTCAGCCCCAGCATTTT.

The chain links TRBV28 to TRBJ2-1; 8 bases fit TRBD2. CDR1 is MDHEN, CDR2 SYDVKM, per germline. This CDR3 contains 15 residues. V lost 2 bases, J lost 4 bases, and 4 bases stayed unmatched. CDR3 in amino acids: CASSLQRGFYNEQFF. The CDR3 DNA is TGTGCCAGCAGTTTACAGCGGGGGTTTTACAATGAGCAGTTCTTC.

In this sample, this clonotype turned up a few times. CDR3 nucleotides: TGTGCCAGCAGCCCCCGGACTAGCGGGGTCGAGCAGTATTTT. This codes for CASSPRTSGVEQYF. This chain links TRBV11-3 with TRBJ2-3; TRBD2 aligns across 12 bases. The trim removed 5 bases at V and 11 bases at J, leaving 8 bases unmatched. The CDR3 extends over 14 amino acids. Per germline, CDR1 SGHNT and CDR2 YENEEA.

The rearrangement uses TRBV20-1 and TRBJ2-1; D unresolved. CDR1 DFQATT and CDR2 SNEGSKA come from the germline V gene (reference sequence). V dropped 4 bases and J dropped 0 bases, with 16 bases sitting between them. The CDR3 is 16 amino acids. The DNA for the CDR3 is TGCAGTGCTAAATCCCTCCGTGGGTTCTCCTACAATGAGCAGTTCTTC. This codes for CSAKSLRGFSYNEQFF.

This clonotype came up many times. The chain couples TRBV10-3 to TRBJ2-7; D call uncertain. The CDR3 is made up of 14 amino acids. V lost 7 bases, J lost 1 base, and 14 bases lay in between. Germline V gives CDR1 ENHRY, CDR2 SYGVKD. The CDR3 here is CAITEELGSYEQYF. The CDR3 bases are TGTGCCATCACTGAAGAATTAGGATCCTACGAGCAGTACTTC.

The chain carries TRBV3-1 and TRBJ2-5; a weak D match, TRBD2 (7 bases). The germline V gene has CDR1 LGHDT and CDR2 YNNKEL (reference sequence). V dropped 11 bases and J dropped 0 bases, with 28 bases sitting between them. The CDR3 runs 18 residues. CDR3 in amino acids: CASTQDLGEGGYQETQYF. CDR3 DNA: TGTGCCTCCACCCAAGATTTAGGGGAGGGGGGGTACCAAGAGACCCAGTACTTC.

This clonotype has ten or more counts. The V and J genes are TRBV12-3 or TRBV12-4 and TRBJ1-5, with D tentatively TRBD1 (5 bases). CDR3 length: 13 amino acids. V lost 6 bases, J lost 8 bases, and 14 bases lay in between. The CDR3 nucleotides read TGTGCCAGCAGCCCGGGACCTACGGAGCCCCAGCATTTT. This encodes CASSPGPTEPQHF.